Only a few counts were recorded for the clone carrying this T cell receptor (beta chain). Relying on iRepertoire HTBI primers and Arm-PCR of CDR3 regions, the team built TCR beta libraries. One entry per CDR3 protein results from TCRdb running MiXCR on the multiplex PCR reads. The data contain about 470,000 distinct CDR3 sequences, about a fifth of them singletons. These data come from a study of regulatory T cells in long-lasting Graves disease. Time point given: persistent/refractory GD, antithyroid drugs over 5 years with positive TRAb. Following extraction of RNA from PBMCs, that RNA was used to make the TCR library. The authors diagnosed Graves' disease using American Thyroid Association guidelines. This clonotype was sampled from a female donor with Graves disease. The sequences come from peripheral blood mononuclear cells (PBMCs), collected when the disease was refractory, from a patient treated with antithyroid drugs.

The DNA of the CDR3 is TGTGCCTGGACCCCGACAGGGTGGGATCAGCCCCAGCATTTT. Residues: CAWTPTGWDQPQHF. V usage is TRBV30 and J usage is TRBJ1-5, with 7 nucleotides matching TRBD1. The CDR3 runs to 14 residues. In germline, CDR1 is GTSNPN, CDR2 SVGIG (reference sequence). V dropped 4 bases and J dropped 5; count of bases not matched to a gene: 8.